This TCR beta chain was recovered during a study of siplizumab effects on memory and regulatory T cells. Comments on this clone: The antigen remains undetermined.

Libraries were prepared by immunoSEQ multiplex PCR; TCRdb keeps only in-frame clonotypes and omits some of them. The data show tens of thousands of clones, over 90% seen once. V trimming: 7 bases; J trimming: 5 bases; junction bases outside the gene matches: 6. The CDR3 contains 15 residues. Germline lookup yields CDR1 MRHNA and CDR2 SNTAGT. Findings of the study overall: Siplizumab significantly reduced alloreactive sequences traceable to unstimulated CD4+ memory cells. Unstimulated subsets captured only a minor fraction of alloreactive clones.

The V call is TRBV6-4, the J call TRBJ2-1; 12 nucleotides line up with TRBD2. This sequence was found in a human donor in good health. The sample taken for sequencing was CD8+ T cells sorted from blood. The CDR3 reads CASTQLAGGNNEQFF. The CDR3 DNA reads TGTGCCAGCACTCAGCTAGCGGGAGGGAACAATGAGCAGTTCTTC.